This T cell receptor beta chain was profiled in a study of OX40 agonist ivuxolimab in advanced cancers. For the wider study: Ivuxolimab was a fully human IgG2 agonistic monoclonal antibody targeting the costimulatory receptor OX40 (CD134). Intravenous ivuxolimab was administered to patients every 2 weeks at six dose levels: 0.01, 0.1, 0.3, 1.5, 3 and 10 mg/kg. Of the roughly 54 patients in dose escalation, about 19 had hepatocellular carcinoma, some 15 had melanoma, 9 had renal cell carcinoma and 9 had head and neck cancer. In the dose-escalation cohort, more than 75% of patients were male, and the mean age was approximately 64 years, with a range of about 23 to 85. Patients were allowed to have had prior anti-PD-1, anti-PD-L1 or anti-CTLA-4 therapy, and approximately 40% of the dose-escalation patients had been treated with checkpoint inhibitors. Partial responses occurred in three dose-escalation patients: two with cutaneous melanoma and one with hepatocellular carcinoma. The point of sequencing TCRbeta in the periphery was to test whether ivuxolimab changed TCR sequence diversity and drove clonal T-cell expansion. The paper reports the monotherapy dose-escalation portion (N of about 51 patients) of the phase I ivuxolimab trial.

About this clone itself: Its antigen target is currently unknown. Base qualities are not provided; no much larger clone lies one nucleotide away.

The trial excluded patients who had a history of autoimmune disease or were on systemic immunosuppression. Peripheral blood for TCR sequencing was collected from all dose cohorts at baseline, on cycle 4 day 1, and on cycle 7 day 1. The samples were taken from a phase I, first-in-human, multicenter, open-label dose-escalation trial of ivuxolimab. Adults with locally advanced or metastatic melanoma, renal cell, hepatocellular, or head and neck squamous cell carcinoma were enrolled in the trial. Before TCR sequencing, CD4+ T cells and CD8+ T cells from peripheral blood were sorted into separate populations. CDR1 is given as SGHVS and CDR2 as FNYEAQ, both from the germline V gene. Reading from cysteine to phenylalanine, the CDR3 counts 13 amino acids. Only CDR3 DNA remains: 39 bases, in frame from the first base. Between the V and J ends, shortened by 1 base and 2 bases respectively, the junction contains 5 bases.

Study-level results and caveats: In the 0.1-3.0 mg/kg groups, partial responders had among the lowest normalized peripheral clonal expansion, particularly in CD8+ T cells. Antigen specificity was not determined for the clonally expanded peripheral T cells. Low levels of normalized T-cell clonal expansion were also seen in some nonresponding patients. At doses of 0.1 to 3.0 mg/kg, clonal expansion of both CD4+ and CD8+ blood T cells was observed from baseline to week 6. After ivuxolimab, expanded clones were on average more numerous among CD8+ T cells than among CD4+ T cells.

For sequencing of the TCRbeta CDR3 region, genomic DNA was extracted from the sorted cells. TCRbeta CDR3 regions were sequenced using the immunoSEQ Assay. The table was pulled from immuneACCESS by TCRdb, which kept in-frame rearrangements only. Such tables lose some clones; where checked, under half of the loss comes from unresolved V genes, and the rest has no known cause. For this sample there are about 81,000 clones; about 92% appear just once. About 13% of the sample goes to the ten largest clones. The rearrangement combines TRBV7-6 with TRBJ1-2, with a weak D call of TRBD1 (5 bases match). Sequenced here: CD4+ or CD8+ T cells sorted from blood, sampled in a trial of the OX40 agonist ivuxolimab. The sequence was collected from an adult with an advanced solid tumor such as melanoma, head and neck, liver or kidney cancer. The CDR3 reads CASSLGGNYGYTF. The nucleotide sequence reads TGTGCCAGCAGCTTAGGGGGGAACTATGGCTACACCTTC.